This T cell receptor (beta chain) originates from a study of graft-versus-host responses after intestinal transplantation. Across the study: Each recipient received anti-thymocyte globulin induction, then tacrolimus and steroids for 2 to 4 years. Findings and limits, study-wide: Marrow from the recipient contained GvH clones, some of which had appeared first in ileum or blood. The highest levels of circulating GvH clones went along with early declines in HvG clones after transplant.

Assay: immunoSEQ multiplex PCR; the TCRdb copy retains only in-frame clones and omits some. Altogether more than 100,000 clones are present, roughly 96% being singletons, with the ten largest covering more than 2.5%. This clone has just one count. Its specificity is not known. The CDR3 contains 19 residues. Germline CDR1 reads MNHEY; CDR2 reads SMNVEV (reference sequence). Unmatched junction bases numbered 18, after V lost 3 bases and J lost 5 bases. The sequence was obtained from a human donor who received an intestinal transplant. Material: unstimulated CD8+ T cells sorted from spleen or lymph node cells, obtained before intestinal transplant. The chain carries TRBV27 and TRBJ2-5; 10 nucleotides align to TRBD2. The CDR3, as DNA: TGTGCCAGCAGTTTCGAACTAGCGGGAATGAACCTTAGGTCGGAGACCCAGTACTTC. Residues: CASSFELAGMNLRSETQYF.